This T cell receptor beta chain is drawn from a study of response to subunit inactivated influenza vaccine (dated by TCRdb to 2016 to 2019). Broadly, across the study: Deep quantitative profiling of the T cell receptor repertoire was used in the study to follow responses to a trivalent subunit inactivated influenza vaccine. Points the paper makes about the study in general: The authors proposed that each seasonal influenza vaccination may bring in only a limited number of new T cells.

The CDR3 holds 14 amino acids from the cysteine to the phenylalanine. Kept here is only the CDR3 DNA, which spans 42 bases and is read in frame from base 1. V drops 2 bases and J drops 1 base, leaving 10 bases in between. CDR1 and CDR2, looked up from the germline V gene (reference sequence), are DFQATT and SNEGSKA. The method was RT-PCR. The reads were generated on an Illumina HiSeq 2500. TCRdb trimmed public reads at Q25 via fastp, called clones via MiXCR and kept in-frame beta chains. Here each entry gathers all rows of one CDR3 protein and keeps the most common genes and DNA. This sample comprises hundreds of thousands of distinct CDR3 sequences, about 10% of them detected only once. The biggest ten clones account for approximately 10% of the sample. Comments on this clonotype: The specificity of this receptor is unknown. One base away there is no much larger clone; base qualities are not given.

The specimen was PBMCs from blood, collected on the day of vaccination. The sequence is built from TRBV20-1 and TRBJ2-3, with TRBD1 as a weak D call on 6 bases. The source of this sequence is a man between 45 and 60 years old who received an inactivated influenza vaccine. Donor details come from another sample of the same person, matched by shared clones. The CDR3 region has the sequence CSARLWGRTDTQYF. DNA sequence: TGCAGTGCTAGACTGTGGGGGCGCACAGATACGCAGTATTTT.